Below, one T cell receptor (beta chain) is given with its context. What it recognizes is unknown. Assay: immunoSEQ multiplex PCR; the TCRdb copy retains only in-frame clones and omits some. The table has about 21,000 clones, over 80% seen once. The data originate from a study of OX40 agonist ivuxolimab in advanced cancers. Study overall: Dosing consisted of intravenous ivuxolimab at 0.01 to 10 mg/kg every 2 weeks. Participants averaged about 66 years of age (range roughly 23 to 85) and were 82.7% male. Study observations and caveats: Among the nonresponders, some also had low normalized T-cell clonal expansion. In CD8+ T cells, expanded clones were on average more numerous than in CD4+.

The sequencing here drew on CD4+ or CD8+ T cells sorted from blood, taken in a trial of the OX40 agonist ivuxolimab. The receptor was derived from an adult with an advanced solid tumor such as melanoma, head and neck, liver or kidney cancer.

CDR3 nucleotides: TGCGCCAGCAGCCCTCATCCGCTGGGGGGTCGGGACGAGCAGTACTTC. Its translation is CASSPHPLGGRDEQYF. This chain joins TRBV4-1 and TRBJ2-7; D is perhaps TRBD2 (6 bases). The CDR3 consists of 16 residues. With 4 bases removed from V and 5 bases from J, the gap between germline ends came to 21 bases. CDR1 is MGHRA and CDR2 is YSYEKL in the germline V gene.